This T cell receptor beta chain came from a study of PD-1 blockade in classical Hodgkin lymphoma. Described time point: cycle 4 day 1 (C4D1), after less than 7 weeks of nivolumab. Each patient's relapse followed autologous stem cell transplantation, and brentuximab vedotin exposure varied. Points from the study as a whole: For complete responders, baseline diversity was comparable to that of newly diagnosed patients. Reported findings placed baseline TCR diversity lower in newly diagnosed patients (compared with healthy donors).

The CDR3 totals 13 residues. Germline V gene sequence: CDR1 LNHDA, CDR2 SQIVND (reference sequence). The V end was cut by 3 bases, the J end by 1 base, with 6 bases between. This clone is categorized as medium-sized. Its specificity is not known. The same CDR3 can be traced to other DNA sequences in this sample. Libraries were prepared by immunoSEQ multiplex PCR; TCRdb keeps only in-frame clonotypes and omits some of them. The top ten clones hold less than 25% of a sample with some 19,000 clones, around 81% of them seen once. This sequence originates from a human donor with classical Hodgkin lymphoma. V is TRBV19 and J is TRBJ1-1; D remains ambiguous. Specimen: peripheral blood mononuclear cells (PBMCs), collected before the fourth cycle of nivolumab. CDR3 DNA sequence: TGTGCCAGTAGTATCGTGGCGAACACTGAAGCTTTCTTT. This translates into CASSIVANTEAFF.